These 9 T cell receptor beta chains were all obtained from the same sample, sequenced in a study of long-term antiretroviral therapy in people with HIV. Sequencing relied on immunoSEQ assay v3.0, run at survey level. Libraries were prepared by immunoSEQ multiplex PCR; TCRdb keeps only in-frame clonotypes and omits some of them. The sample lists 15,000 or so clones, roughly four fifths occurring once. The source was unsorted PBMCs, collected 0.5 years before starting antiretroviral therapy. These receptors were collected from a woman in her 40s with HIV.

This chain connects TRBV11-3 to TRBJ1-2; D remains ambiguous. CDR1 is SGHNT, CDR2 YENEEA, per germline. V shed 3 bases and J shed 8 bases, with 13 bases lying between them. This CDR3 is 13 amino acids long. CDR3 coding DNA: TGTGCCAGCAGCTTGGTACGGGCGGGAGGCTACACCTTC. It specifies CASSLVRAGGYTF.

V and J are TRBV2 and TRBJ2-1; weak D call: TRBD1 (6 bases). CDR1 SNHLY and CDR2 FYNNEI come from the germline V gene. V gave up 7 bases and J gave up 12 bases, with 19 bases separating them. CDR3 size: 13 residues. The CDR3 DNA sequence: TGTGCCAGCATGGGGGACACCGCGAGTGGGCAGTTCTTC. It translates to CASMGDTASGQFF.

The chain recombines TRBV30 with TRBJ1-2, with TRBD1 matching 11 bases. Germline-derived CDR1 and CDR2 are GTSNPN and SVGIG (reference sequence). V was pared by 2 bases and J by 7 bases, with 12 bases of the junction left unmatched. This CDR3 comprises 16 residues. The CDR3: CAWSPWTGGSLRGYTF. The CDR3 DNA follows: TGTGCCTGGAGTCCGTGGACAGGGGGCTCGCTGCGTGGCTACACCTTC.

The J gene is TRBJ1-2, the V gene TRBV9; D is uncertain. CDR1 is SGDLS, CDR2 YYNGEE, per germline. V lost 4 bases and J 3 bases, leaving 7 bases between the germline ends. This CDR3 is 12 amino acids long. In nucleotides, the CDR3 is TGTGCCAGCAGCCTATGGGACTATGGCTACACCTTC. Encoded protein: CASSLWDYGYTF.

This clone was observed a few times. The CDR3 loop reads CASSRTGTNGYTF. The CDR3 nucleotides read TGTGCCAGCAGCCGTACAGGGACCAATGGCTACACCTTC. The chain combines TRBV5-4 with TRBJ1-2; a weak D match, TRBD1 (6 bases). Germline V gene data show CDR1 as SGHNT and CDR2 as YYREEE (reference sequence). V lost 4 bases to trimming and J lost 6 bases, with 13 bases between them. CDR3 length: 13 residues.

The chain carries TRBV19 and TRBJ1-1, with 12 bases lining up with TRBD1. V lost 10 bases, J lost 2 bases, and 8 bases stayed unmatched. The germline gives CDR1 LNHDA, CDR2 SQIVND (reference sequence). CDR3 length: 15 amino acids. This chain's CDR3 is CATMGQGASNTEAFF. CDR3 DNA: TGTGCCACCATGGGACAGGGGGCAAGTAACACTGAAGCTTTCTTT.

The chain uses TRBV19 and TRBJ2-5; 10 bases agree with TRBD2. The CDR3 totals 15 residues. The J segment lost 5 bases and the V segment lost 4 bases, leaving 7 bases of the junction unmatched. In germline, CDR1 is LNHDA, CDR2 SQIVND (reference sequence). The CDR3 sequence: CASSKTGTSDETQYF. The DNA of the CDR3 is TGTGCCAGTAGTAAGACCGGGACTAGCGACGAGACCCAGTACTTC.

CDR3 residues: CASGPTLGSTDTQYF. CDR3 bases: TGTGCTAGTGGCCCTACCCTCGGGAGCACAGATACGCAGTATTTT. This sequence joins TRBV12-5 and TRBJ2-3; D is ambiguous. This CDR3 is built from 15 residues. V was trimmed by 6 bases and J by 0 bases, leaving 13 bases between them. Germline assignment: CDR1 LGHNT and CDR2 FRNRAP.

The chain is built from TRBV6-1 and TRBJ2-5; 7 bases match TRBD2. The germline V gene has CDR1 MNHNS and CDR2 SASEGT. CDR3 length: 14 amino acids. V shed 5 bases, J shed 2 bases, and the junction held 5 bases outside the gene matches. CDR3 protein: CASSRSGEQETQYF. Written as DNA, the CDR3 is TGTGCCAGCAGTAGGAGCGGGGAACAAGAGACCCAGTACTTC.